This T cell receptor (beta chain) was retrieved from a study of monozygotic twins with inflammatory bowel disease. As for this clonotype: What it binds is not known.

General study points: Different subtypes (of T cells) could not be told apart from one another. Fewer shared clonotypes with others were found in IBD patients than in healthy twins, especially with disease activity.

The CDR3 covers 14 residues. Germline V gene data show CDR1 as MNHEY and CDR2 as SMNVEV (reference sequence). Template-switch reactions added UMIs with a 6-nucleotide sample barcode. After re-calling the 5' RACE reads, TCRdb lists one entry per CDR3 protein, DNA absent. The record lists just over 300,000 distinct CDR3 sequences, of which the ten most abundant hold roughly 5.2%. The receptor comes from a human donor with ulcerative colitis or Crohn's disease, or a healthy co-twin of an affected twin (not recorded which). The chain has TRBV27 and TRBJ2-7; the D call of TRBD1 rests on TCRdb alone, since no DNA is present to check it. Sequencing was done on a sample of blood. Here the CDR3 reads CATTPPDSPYEQYF.